A selection of T cell receptor beta chains follows, all from one sample in a study of early stage breast cancer tumors. Here immunoSEQ multiplex PCR was the method, and the copy in TCRdb shows in-frame clones only, minus some. This table has about 70,000 clones, approximately 80% appearing once. The sample was blood. These receptors originate from a person aged 35-49 years with breast cancer. Each CDR3 is given with its conserved first and last residue. D genes are given only for firm matches. The size entry is marked missing in some rows and otherwise reads once, few, many or a size class.

D gene | CDR3 length | clone size | J gene | V gene | CDR3 DNA | CDR3 protein
TRBD2 | 19 | . | TRBJ2-3 | TRBV5-1 | TGCGCCAGCAGCTTAAGGACTAGCGGGAGTGACCTTTCTTCATATACGCAGTATTTT | CASSLRTSGSDLSSYTQYF
. | 14 | . | TRBJ2-3 | TRBV7-9 | TGTGCCAGCAGCTACGCGGACAGTACAGATACGCAGTATTTT | CASSYADSTDTQYF
. | 15 | . | TRBJ2-6 | TRBV29-1 | TGCAGCGTTGAATTAGGGGACTCTGGGGCCAACGTCCTGACTTTC | CSVELGDSGANVLTF
TRBD2 | 16 | once | TRBJ2-2 | TRBV5-1 | TGCGCCAGCAGCTTGGGGATAGCGGGAGAGGACGGGGAGCTGTTTTTT | CASSLGIAGEDGELFF
. | 15 | . | TRBJ2-3 | TRBV2 | TGTGCCAGCAGTGATGCGGGGGCTAGCACAGATACGCAGTATTTT | CASSDAGASTDTQYF
. | 13 | . | TRBJ1-2 | TRBV19 | TGTGCCAGTAGTAATTGGGGTACCTATGGCTACACCTTC | CASSNWGTYGYTF
. | 11 | . | TRBJ2-2 | TRBV29-1 | TGCAGCGTCCACGACACCGGGGAGCTGTTTTTT | CSVHDTGELFF
TRBD2 | 14 | . | TRBJ2-7 | TRBV10-3 | TGTGCCATCAGTGAGTTAGCGGGAGTACACGAGCAGTACTTC | CAISELAGVHEQYF
. | 14 | few | TRBJ2-7 | TRBV5-1 | TGCGCCAGCAGCATCTCCCAGCCTGAGGACGAGCAGTACTTC | CASSISQPEDEQYF
TRBD1 | 14 | . | TRBJ1-5 | TRBV19 | TGTGCCAGTAGTATGACAGGGGGCTATCAGCCCCAGCATTTT | CASSMTGGYQPQHF
TRBD1 | 15 | . | TRBJ2-1 | TRBV7-9 | TGTGCCAGCAGCCCGACAGGGGGGGGTGGCAATGAGCAGTTCTTC | CASSPTGGGGNEQFF
. | 13 | few | TRBJ1-2 | TRBV14 | TGTGCCAGCAGCCAAGGTATTTACTATGGCTACACCTTC | CASSQGIYYGYTF
. | 17 | . | TRBJ2-4 | TRBV28 | TGTGCCAGCAGTAACTTCTCCAGGGGGGGGCCGGATAACATTCAGTACTTC | CASSNFSRGGPDNIQYF
. | 14 | . | TRBJ2-1 | TRBV28 | TGTGCCAGCAGATCAGTGAGGGGGGCCCAGGAGCAGTTCTTC | CASRSVRGAQEQFF
TRBD2 | 18 | . | TRBJ2-1 | TRBV27 | TGTGCCAGCAGTTTATACCCGGGCGGGAGCGGAAGAGTAAATGAGCAGTTCTTC | CASSLYPGGSGRVNEQFF
. | 13 | . | TRBJ1-2 | TRBV29-1 | TGCAGCGTCCACCCGGGTGGGCACTATGGCTACACCTTC | CSVHPGGHYGYTF
TRBD1 | 15 | . | TRBJ1-4 | TRBV27 | TGTGCCAGCCACTTTAAGACAGGGAGTGATGAAAAACTGTTTTTT | CASHFKTGSDEKLFF
. | 14 | . | TRBJ2-7 | TRBV7-9 | TGTGCCAGCAACTTACGGGGGAAGAACTACGAGCAGTACTTC | CASNLRGKNYEQYF
. | 11 | . | TRBJ2-7 | TRBV30 | TGTGCCTGGAGTGTTATATACGAGCAGTACTTC | CAWSVIYEQYF
. | 11 | once | TRBJ2-5 | TRBV7-9 | TGTGCCAGCGGAAGGCAAGAGACCCAGTACTTC | CASGRQETQYF
TRBD1 | 14 | few | TRBJ2-7 | TRBV6-5 | TGTGCCAGCAGCCAGGACAGGGGGGTCTACGAGCAGTACTTC | CASSQDRGVYEQYF
. | 14 | . | TRBJ2-3 | TRBV30 | TGTGCCTGGACCCCGGGACTTTCCACAGATACGCAGTATTTT | CAWTPGLSTDTQYF
TRBD2 | 15 | . | TRBJ2-2 | TRBV9 | TGTGCCAGCAGCGTAGGCGGGAGTGTCAACGGGGAGCTGTTTTTT | CASSVGGSVNGELFF